This T cell receptor (beta chain) was sequenced during a study of CD8 T cells in ankylosing spondylitis. For this clonotype: Its antigen is currently unknown.

Researchers built TCR beta libraries using quantitative 5'-RACE with molecular barcodes. TCRdb reanalysed the 5' RACE reads using MiXCR and keeps one entry per CDR3 protein. The sample records 85,000 to 100,000 distinct CDR3 sequences, roughly 8.3% being singletons. Trimming shortened V by 0 bases and J by 4 bases, and 9 bases separated the two germline ends. Germline CDR1 reads LGHNA; CDR2 reads YSLEER. The CDR3 is 14 amino acids. Broader study findings: Earlier studies detected some motif variants in reactive arthritis synovial fluid and blood. Ankylosing spondylitis blood appeared to be characterized by a TCR beta motif of eight highly homologous variants. Disease-linked clones reportedly showed significant enrichment in matched ankylosing spondylitis synovial fluid.

The receptor comes from a male donor with ankylosing spondylitis or in good health (not recorded which). The chain recombines TRBV4-3 with TRBJ1-2; no clear D. The sequenced sample was blood, either unsorted or a sorted T cell fraction (not recorded which). CDR3 amino acids: CASSQDLAVYGYTF. The CDR3 DNA is TGCGCCAGCAGCCAAGATCTGGCGGTCTATGGCTACACCTTC.